Sequencing of this T cell receptor beta chain was carried out in a study of circulating CD8 cells and anti-PD-1 response in melanoma. TCR libraries were prepared from around 15 ng of total RNA with the QIAseq Immune Repertoire TCR panel. MiXCR, applied by TCRdb to the reads, yields one record per CDR3 protein. Of a few thousand distinct CDR3 sequences detected, 6.5% to 9.5% appear once; the ten largest clones hold roughly 3%. Study results and caveats: Published repertoire comparisons used only baseline and M1 samples. Tumor reactivity was tested by peptide assays on expanded sorted subsets.

Live CD3+CD8+TCRalphabeta+ cells were sorted into four subsets by PD-1 and/or TIGIT. By its share, this clonotype is medium-sized. Its antigen is as yet unknown. This material consisted of CD8+ T cells from PBMCs, taken at baseline or after one month of anti-PD-1 therapy (not recorded which). This receptor was identified in a human donor with melanoma.

The CDR3 DNA follows: TGTGCCAGCAGTGAATCTGGGACTAGCTCCCCATCTGCCTACAATGAGCAGTTCTTC. Its protein is CASSESGTSSPSAYNEQFF. The V and J genes are TRBV25-1 and TRBJ2-1; 9 bases agree with TRBD2. V lost 1 base and J lost 2; bases outside the gene matches: 12. Germline-derived CDR1 and CDR2 are MGHDK and SYGVNS. This CDR3 is 19 amino acids long.